This T cell receptor beta chain was documented in a study of T cell responses to AZD1222 COVID-19 vaccine. The wider study: Some second doses came at about 4 weeks and others at about 12 weeks; these were pooled. Findings and limits, study-wide: All repertoire sampling was performed exclusively after the peak T cell response. Clonal diversity was possibly underestimated; the donors were predominantly white British and more often female.

The repertoire was sequenced with immunoSEQ multiplex PCR; TCRdb's copy has only in-frame clones and lacks some. Of fewer than 120,000 clones detected, around nine tenths appear once; the ten largest clones hold 2.5% to 3.5%. The V gene end was trimmed by 3 bases and the J gene end by 8 bases; junction bases not matched to a gene: 10. Germline CDR1 is SQVTM and CDR2 is ANQGSEA. The CDR3 runs 14 residues. Details on this clone: The antigen is unknown.

The TCR comes from an adult in good health. The rearrangement links TRBV29-1 to TRBJ1-2; 9 positions match TRBD1. Specimen: peripheral blood, collected on day 0 of AZD1222 vaccination. CDR3 DNA sequence: TGCAGCGTTGAGAAAGGACAGGGGCAGGGCGGCTACACCTTC. This codes for CSVEKGQGQGGYTF.